The 29 T cell receptor beta chains presented below share a single source sample, sequenced in a study of regulatory T cells in long-lasting Graves disease. TCR beta libraries were built with iRepertoire HTBI primers and Arm-PCR of CDR3 regions. TCRdb passed the multiplex PCR reads through MiXCR, listing each CDR3 protein once. In the table there are around 460,000 distinct CDR3 sequences, 20% to 25% of which are singletons. Time point reported: persistent/refractory GD, antithyroid drugs over 5 years with positive TRAb. There was RNA extracted from PBMCs, and the TCR library was made from it. The sequenced sample was peripheral blood mononuclear cells (PBMCs), obtained when the disease was refractory, from a patient treated with antithyroid drugs. These receptors originate from a female donor with Graves disease.

This clonotype was observed many times. The rearrangement uses TRBV27 and TRBJ2-7; D is undetermined. Germline loops: CDR1 MNHEY, CDR2 SMNVEV (reference sequence). V gave up 6 bases and J gave up 6 bases, with 9 bases separating them. This CDR3 is built from 11 residues. The CDR3 region has the DNA TGTGCCAGCAGGTCTCTTGGCGAGCAGTACTTC. It yields the protein CASRSLGEQYF.

This clonotype was counted once. One end of the junction varies from germline; a read error may be responsible. The chain has TRBV11-2 and TRBJ2-6; D uncertain. The CDR3 runs to 15 residues. Germline V gives CDR1 SGHAT, CDR2 FQNNGV. The CDR3 loop reads CASSLELGGANVLTF. For the CDR3, the DNA is TGTGCCAGCAGCCTAGAGCTTGGTGGGGCCAACGTCCTGACTTTC. The whole variable domain, remainder taken from reference TRBV11-2 and TRBJ2-6, is EAGVAQSPRYKIIEKRQSVAFWCNPISGHATLYWYQQILGQGPKLLIQFQNNGVVDDSQLPKDRFSAERLKGVDSTLKIQPAKLEDSAVYLCASSLELGGANVLTFGAGSRLTVL.

This clonotype was detected a few times. J is TRBJ1-5 and V is TRBV7-2; maybe TRBD1 (6 bases). The CDR3 extends over 15 amino acids. Trimming stripped 5 bases from V and 4 bases from J, with 15 bases between. Germline CDR1 and CDR2: SGHTA and FQGNSA. The CDR3: CASSIGQQGNQPQHF. The CDR3 bases are TGTGCCAGCAGCATAGGACAGCAGGGGAATCAGCCCCAGCATTTT.

The gene calls are TRBV4-2 and TRBJ1-2; D not resolved. Germline V gene sequence: CDR1 LGHNA, CDR2 YNFKEQ. Trimming pared 0 bases from V and 5 bases from J, leaving 13 bases between. The CDR3 is 15 residues long. In DNA form, the CDR3 reads TGTGCCAGCAGCCAAGATTGGCGGGGTTCTTATGGCTACACCTTC. It is translated as CASSQDWRGSYGYTF.

This clonotype was recorded a few times. This sequence joins TRBV14 and TRBJ1-1; D is perhaps TRBD1 (5 bases). In germline, CDR1 is SGHDN, CDR2 FVKESK. V shed 3 bases and J shed 2 bases, with 13 bases lying between them. CDR3 length: 15 amino acids. This chain's CDR3 is CASSQAGTLNTEAFF. The CDR3 DNA is TGTGCCAGCAGCCAGGCAGGGACTCTAAACACTGAAGCTTTCTTT.

CDR3 in amino acids: CAISEGQYSDTQYF. For the CDR3, the DNA is TGTGCCATCAGTGAAGGACAGTACTCAGATACGCAGTATTTT. The chain combines TRBV10-3 with TRBJ2-3; a weak D match, TRBD1 (6 bases). The CDR3 consists of 14 residues. Between the trimmed V and J ends, which lost 3 bases and 4 bases, there was a span of 11 bases. Germline CDR1 and CDR2: ENHRY and SYGVKD.

This clonotype was detected ten times or more. This chain connects TRBV6-5 to TRBJ1-6, with D unresolved. This CDR3 comprises 16 residues. V lost 2 bases and J 0 bases, leaving 8 bases between the germline ends. CDR1 MNHEY and CDR2 SVGAGI come from the germline V gene. The DNA for the CDR3 is TGTGCCAGCAGTTACCTGGGGAGCTCCTATAATTCACCCCTCCACTTT. Translating it yields CASSYLGSSYNSPLHF.

Worth noting for this clonotype: A junction boundary mismatches the germline segment, possibly from a read error. The J gene is TRBJ2-3, the V gene TRBV6-5; D gene uncertain. The J call is uncertain, as TRBJ1-1 better fits the DNA end. From germline, CDR1 is MNHEY and CDR2 SVGAGI. There are 16 residues in the CDR3. The chain's CDR3 is CASSYLHPAMNAEAFF. The DNA of the CDR3 is TGTGCCAGCAGTTACCTCCACCCGGCCATGAACGCTGAAGCTTTCTTT.

This clonotype was counted only a few times. This sequence joins TRBV28 and TRBJ1-1; TRBD1 agrees at 10 bases. The CDR3 spans 14 residues. Germline CDR1 and CDR2: MDHEN and SYDVKM. Trimming at V came to 4 bases and at J to 8 bases, leaving 7 bases not matched to a gene. CDR3 DNA sequence: TGTGCCAGCAGTTACGCGACAGGGGGCTTCGAAGCTTTCTTT. Its translation: CASSYATGGFEAFF.

This clonotype was observed at least ten times. This chain uses TRBV20-1 with TRBJ1-2; D is uncertain. Germline lookup yields CDR1 DFQATT and CDR2 SNEGSKA (reference sequence). The CDR3 length is 12 residues. V dropped 3 bases and J dropped 1 base, with 6 bases sitting between them. CDR3 coding DNA: TGCAGTGCTAGCCAAAATAACTATGGCTACACCTTC. Translating it yields CSASQNNYGYTF.

In its sample, this clonotype was seen many times. The chain combines TRBV7-9 with TRBJ1-6, with TRBD1 as a possible D gene (6 bases). Germline V gene sequence: CDR1 SEHNR, CDR2 FQNEAQ (reference sequence). The CDR3 consists of 14 residues. With 6 bases removed from V and 7 bases from J, the gap between germline ends came to 13 bases. The CDR3 DNA reads as TGTGCCAGCAGTACCACAGGGCCCAATTCACCCCTCCACTTT. This encodes CASSTTGPNSPLHF.

This clonotype came up a few times. This chain connects TRBV6-1 to TRBJ2-2; D may be TRBD1 (6 bases). The germline V gene has CDR1 MNHNS and CDR2 SASEGT. Trimming stripped 6 bases from V and 6 bases from J, with 20 bases between. CDR3 length: 16 amino acids. The CDR3 region is CASRSPTGFFAGELFF. In DNA form, the CDR3 reads TGTGCCAGCAGATCCCCTACAGGGTTTTTCGCCGGGGAGCTGTTTTTT.

The chain links TRBV2 to TRBJ1-2; D possibly corresponds to TRBD1 (6 bases). This CDR3 contains 13 residues. V gave up 2 bases and J gave up 6 bases, with 10 bases separating them. Germline CDR1 reads SNHLY; CDR2 reads FYNNEI. CDR3 in DNA: TGTGCCAGCAGTGAATTTGGGGGCCATGGCTACACCTTC. Its protein is CASSEFGGHGYTF.

The chain is built from TRBV10-3 and TRBJ1-2; D may be TRBD1 (5 bases). Germline lookup yields CDR1 ENHRY and CDR2 SYGVKD. Trimming left V 6 bases short and J 4 bases short, with 18 bases between. The CDR3 loop spans 15 amino acids. CDR3 protein: CAISPGGGGSYGYTF. The CDR3 DNA reads TGTGCCATCAGCCCCGGGGGGGGGGGAAGCTATGGCTACACCTTC.

The chain uses TRBV5-6 and TRBJ2-5, with 11 bases lining up with TRBD1. Germline values: CDR1 SGHDT, CDR2 YYEEEE. The V segment lost 6 bases and the J segment 4 bases; nucleotides outside the gene matches: 8. The CDR3 spans 15 residues. CDR3 in amino acids: CASTHSGTGGETQYF. The CDR3 bases are TGTGCCAGCACACACTCCGGGACAGGGGGAGAGACCCAGTACTTC.

This clonotype was seen at least ten times. V usage is TRBV28 and J usage is TRBJ1-4; 7 bases agree with TRBD1. Trimming cost V 7 bases and J 8 bases; bases outside gene matches: 7. Per the germline V gene, CDR1 is MDHEN and CDR2 is SYDVKM. The CDR3 has 13 residues. The DNA of the CDR3 is TGTGCCAGCATCGGGGACAGAGGGGAAAAACTGTTTTTT. It is translated as CASIGDRGEKLFF.

The chain carries TRBV7-9 and TRBJ1-6; D is ambiguous. Germline V CDR1 and CDR2: SEHNR, FQNEAQ (reference sequence). Trimming pared 5 bases from V and 7 bases from J, leaving 9 bases between. CDR3 size: 13 residues. The CDR3 sequence is CASSIDWNSPLHF. The CDR3 DNA reads TGTGCCAGCAGCATCGACTGGAATTCACCCCTCCACTTT.

This clonotype appeared many times. The genes are TRBV7-9 and TRBJ1-2, with D tentatively TRBD1 (6 bases). V lost 6 bases and J lost 3, with 14 bases in between. The CDR3 spans 14 residues. Germline CDR1 is SEHNR and CDR2 is FQNEAQ (reference sequence). CDR3 sequence reads: CASRHAGADYGYTF. The CDR3 DNA follows: TGTGCCAGCAGACACGCAGGGGCCGACTATGGCTACACCTTC.

This clonotype has a handful of counts. CDR3 loop: CASSHRLGGGTEAFF. The CDR3 DNA follows: TGTGCCAGCAGCCACCGTCTGGGGGGGGGCACTGAAGCTTTCTTT. The chain carries TRBV3-1 and TRBJ1-1; a possible D gene is TRBD1 (5 bases). V dropped 3 bases and J dropped 4 bases, with 15 bases sitting between them. Germline V lookup: CDR1 LGHDT, CDR2 YNNKEL (reference sequence). The CDR3 length is 15 residues.

This clonotype showed up just a few times. The chain couples TRBV7-2 to TRBJ2-2; weak D call: TRBD1 (7 bases). Per the germline V gene, CDR1 is SGHTA and CDR2 is FQGNSA. Trimming stripped 6 bases from V and 3 bases from J, with 20 bases between. The CDR3 loop spans 17 amino acids. Here the CDR3 reads CASRTRRGLNHTGELFF. In DNA, the CDR3 is TGTGCCAGCAGGACTAGAAGGGGGCTTAATCACACCGGGGAGCTGTTTTTT.

The rearrangement joins TRBV20-1 to TRBJ2-5; 13 bases match TRBD2. This CDR3 is 16 amino acids long. With V trimmed by 4 bases and J by 4 bases, 9 bases remained unmatched. Per germline, CDR1 DFQATT and CDR2 SNEGSKA (reference sequence). CDR3 coding DNA: TGCAGTGCTATAAATGGACTAGCGGGGGATATAGAGACCCAGTACTTC. This translates into CSAINGLAGDIETQYF.

This clonotype was found a few times. J is TRBJ2-7 and V is TRBV7-9, with a possible D match to TRBD2 (6 bases). V dropped 4 bases and J dropped 9 bases, with 19 bases sitting between them. This CDR3 comprises 14 residues. Germline-derived CDR1 and CDR2 are SEHNR and FQNEAQ (reference sequence). DNA for the CDR3: TGTGCCAGCAGCTCAACCCCGGGGGATCGCTGGCAGTACTTC. Protein sequence: CASSSTPGDRWQYF.

Notes on this clonotype: One base separates it from a far larger clone, so it is likely a read error. V and J are TRBV6-2 or TRBV6-3 and TRBJ1-2; D unclear. This CDR3 comprises 12 residues. V was trimmed by 8 bases and J by 10 bases, leaving 17 bases between them. Looked up from germline, CDR1 is MNHEY and CDR2 is SVGEGT. In nucleotides, the CDR3 is TGTGCCAGCGGCGGGAGGACTCTCGACTACACCTTC. As protein: CASGGRTLDYTF.

This clonotype was observed a few times. This chain uses TRBV24-1 with TRBJ2-3; 8 bases fit TRBD1. The CDR3 covers 15 residues. V trimming: 3 bases; J trimming: 2 bases; junction bases outside the gene matches: 3. Germline-derived CDR1 and CDR2 are KGHDR and SFDVKD. The CDR3 loop is CATSDRTGTTDTQYF. CDR3 DNA: TGTGCCACCAGTGATAGGACAGGGACCACAGATACGCAGTATTTT.

This chain uses TRBV7-9 with TRBJ2-5; a weak D match, TRBD1 (6 bases). Deletions cut 6 bases from V and 5 bases from J, with 22 bases between. This CDR3 has 16 residues. Germline V gene sequence: CDR1 SEHNR, CDR2 FQNEAQ (reference sequence). In DNA, the CDR3 is TGTGCCAGCAGGTCGACCTCCATTGGGGGCGAGGAGACCCAGTACTTC. It translates to CASRSTSIGGEETQYF.

V and J are TRBV28 and TRBJ2-1; TRBD2 aligns across 11 bases. J lost 8 bases, V lost 8 bases, and 8 bases had no gene match. The CDR3 contains 14 residues. Per germline, CDR1 MDHEN and CDR2 SYDVKM. The CDR3 spells CASGLAGGGDEQFF. In nucleotides, the CDR3 is TGTGCCAGCGGCCTAGCGGGGGGCGGGGATGAGCAGTTCTTC.

The sample holds a few counts of this clonotype. The rearrangement uses TRBV11-2 and TRBJ2-1; perhaps D is TRBD1 or TRBD2 (5 bases each). Trimming took off 1 base at V and 7 bases at J, with 14 bases between the two ends. The CDR3 loop spans 15 amino acids. The germline V gene encodes CDR1 SGHAT and CDR2 FQNNGV. The CDR3 sequence: CASSLVTRTSNEQFF. CDR3 bases: TGTGCCAGCAGCTTAGTAACTAGGACATCGAATGAGCAGTTCTTC.

The genes are TRBV7-9 and TRBJ2-7, with a tentative D call TRBD1 (6 bases). This CDR3 is built from 15 residues. V dropped 6 bases and J dropped 2 bases, with 17 bases sitting between them. Looked up from germline, CDR1 is SEHNR and CDR2 is FQNEAQ (reference sequence). CDR3 sequence (DNA): TGTGCCAGCAGTCCGGAGGCAGGGGAGACCTACGAGCAGTACTTC. This encodes CASSPEAGETYEQYF.

This clonotype came up a few times. This chain connects TRBV7-6 to TRBJ1-4; D remains unclear. CDR1 is SGHVS and CDR2 is FNYEAQ in the germline V gene. The germline V and J ends were trimmed by 8 bases and 8 bases, with 18 bases remaining between them. There are 14 residues in the CDR3. The CDR3: CASRQDYSSEKLFF. The CDR3 DNA is TGTGCCAGCCGTCAAGACTACTCGAGCGAAAAACTGTTTTTT.